The sequence of this TCR beta chain was determined in a study of identical twins. TCRdb independently ran MiXCR on the 5' RACE reads; one entry per CDR3 protein. There are approximately 260,000 distinct CDR3 sequences in the sample; about 8.3% occur only once, and around 3% lies in the top ten. Germline CDR1 is MGHRA and CDR2 is YSYEKL. V was cut by 1 base and J by 7 bases, with 7 bases left in between. CDR3 length: 12 amino acids. The data also belong to a second study, concerning yellow fever vaccine responses in identical twins.

The V and J genes are TRBV4-1 and TRBJ1-2; D is uncertain. Sequenced input: CD8+ T cells sorted from blood. This clonotype was sampled from a woman under 30 in good health. CDR3 residues: CASSQGGGGYTF. The DNA of the CDR3 is TGCGCCAGCAGCCAAGGGGGTGGTGGCTACACCTTC.